This TCR beta chain was observed in a study of T cell responses to AZD1222 COVID-19 vaccine. TCRdb's copy holds only in-frame clones and misses some; the assay was immunoSEQ multiplex PCR. The repertoire includes over 130,000 clones, more than 70% of them detected once, and 3.1% sits in the top ten. CDR1 and CDR2 from the germline V gene are KGHSH and LQKENI. The CDR3 extends over 12 amino acids. The ends were cut back, 3 bases at V and 7 bases at J, with 9 bases in the middle. Findings and limits, study-wide: Spike-specific TCR breadth and depth grew following two AZD1222 doses. Without day 14 samples, only post-peak T cell repertoires were studied. Clonal diversity was possibly underestimated, and white British individuals and females predominated among donors.

A note on this clone: Its target is not known.

This chain links TRBV18 with TRBJ1-1; maybe TRBD1 (5 bases). The sequence derives from an adult who received the AZD1222 COVID-19 vaccine. The sequences come from peripheral blood, collected 28 days after the second AZD1222 dose. CDR3: CASSPGGVEAFF. The CDR3 nucleotides read TGTGCCAGCTCACCCGGGGGGGTTGAAGCTTTCTTT.